This TCR beta chain was sequenced for a study of blood T cell repertoires in COVID-19. Study-level background: Collection of acute and convalescent COVID-19 samples took place in the United States, Italy and Spain. From T cells, B-cell-depleted T cells, or PBMCs came the material, which was cDNA or gDNA.

As processed by the authors: Scientists estimated how many nucleated cells there were by amplifying reference gene primers. Here immunoSEQ multiplex PCR was the method, and the copy in TCRdb shows in-frame clones only, minus some. V and J calls and clone size come straight from that table; D and trimming were deduced from the DNA. The table records about 200,000 clones, around four fifths of them present only once. Trimming cost V 2 bases and J 8 bases; bases outside gene matches: 5. The CDR3 extends over 15 amino acids. CDR1 LNHDA and CDR2 SQIVND come from the germline V gene (reference sequence). Followed over time, Seattle patients had been enrolled while infection was active.

The rearrangement links TRBV19 to TRBJ2-1; TRBD2 matches at 11 bases. The TCR sequence derives from a woman in her 70s with COVID-19, enrolled during active disease. Sequenced input: peripheral blood. The CDR3 DNA reads TGTGCCAGTAGTATACGTAGCGGGAGGGAATATGAGCAGTTCTTC. Its protein product is CASSIRSGREYEQFF.